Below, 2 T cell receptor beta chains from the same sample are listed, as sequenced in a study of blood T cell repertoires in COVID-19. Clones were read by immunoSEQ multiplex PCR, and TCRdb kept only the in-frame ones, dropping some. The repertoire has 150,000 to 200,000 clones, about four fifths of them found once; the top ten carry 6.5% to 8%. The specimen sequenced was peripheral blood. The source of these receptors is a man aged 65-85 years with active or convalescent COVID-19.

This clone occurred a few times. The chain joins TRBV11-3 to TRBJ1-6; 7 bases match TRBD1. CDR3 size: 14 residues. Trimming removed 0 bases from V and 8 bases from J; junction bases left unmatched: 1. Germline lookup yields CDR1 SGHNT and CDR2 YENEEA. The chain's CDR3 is CASSLDGTDSPLHF. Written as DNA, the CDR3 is TGTGCCAGCAGCTTAGACGGGACAGATTCACCCCTCCACTTT.

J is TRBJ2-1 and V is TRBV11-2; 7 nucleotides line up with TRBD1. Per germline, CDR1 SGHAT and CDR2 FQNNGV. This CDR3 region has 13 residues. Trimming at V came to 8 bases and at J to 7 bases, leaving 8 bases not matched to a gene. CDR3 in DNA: TGTGCCAGCGACAGGGAGTTTGTAAATGAGCAGTTCTTC. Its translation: CASDREFVNEQFF.